The sequence of this T cell receptor (beta chain) was determined in a study of T cell repertoires in cytomegalovirus infection. MiXCR, run by TCRdb on the reads, gives a single entry per CDR3 protein. Found here are nearly 550,000 distinct CDR3 sequences, 16% of them singletons; the top ten hold under 30%. This CDR3 is 15 amino acids long. V trimming: 6 bases; J trimming: 3 bases; junction bases outside the gene matches: 8. CDR1 is LNHDA and CDR2 is SQIVND in the germline V gene (reference sequence). The sequence came from a human donor in good health (CMV status not recorded). Some clones in this sample may be carry-over from other donors' samples. The sample taken for sequencing was CD8+ T cells from PBMCs. The chain recombines TRBV19 with TRBJ2-7, with 10 bases fitting TRBD2. In DNA, the CDR3 is TGTGCCAGTAGCCAACAACTAGCGGGATTCTACGAGCAGTACTTC. Translated: CASSQQLAGFYEQYF.